These 32 T cell receptor beta chains came from one sample sequenced in a study of blood T cell repertoires in COVID-19. Only in-frame clones appear in the TCRdb table, and some are missing; sequencing was by immunoSEQ multiplex PCR. The sample holds around 140,000 clones; 88% are singletons and the top ten take 1.5% to 2%. The specimen was peripheral blood. The receptors stem from a man in his 70s with acute or convalescent COVID-19.

The rearrangement links TRBV6-5 to TRBJ1-5; D unclear. V lost 8 bases to trimming and J lost 9 bases, with 11 bases between them. Germline lookup yields CDR1 MNHEY and CDR2 SVGAGI. CDR3 length: 11 residues. The CDR3 sequence: CASGETRPQHF. Here the CDR3 DNA reads TGTGCCAGCGGGGAGACACGGCCCCAGCATTTT.

The CDR3 protein is CATSDPTGGHEQYF. The CDR3 region has the DNA TGTGCCACCAGTGATCCGACAGGGGGGCACGAGCAGTACTTC. The rearrangement links TRBV24-1 to TRBJ2-7; 9 nucleotides match TRBD1. Trimming cost V 3 bases and J 5 bases; bases outside gene matches: 4. Per germline, CDR1 KGHDR and CDR2 SFDVKD. This CDR3 has 14 residues.

CDR3 in DNA: TGTGCCAGCAGCCCAAGCGTAACCCCTAACTATGGCTACACCTTC. Its translation: CASSPSVTPNYGYTF. The genes are TRBV7-9 and TRBJ1-2, with unresolved D. V lost 5 bases and J 0 bases, leaving 13 bases between the germline ends. The CDR3 consists of 15 residues. The germline V gene has CDR1 SEHNR and CDR2 FQNEAQ (reference sequence).

CDR3 nucleotides: TGTGCCAGCAGCCGCTGGAGGGAGCAGTTCTTC. It codes for CASSRWREQFF. V is TRBV11-2 and J is TRBJ2-1; a weak D match, TRBD2 (5 bases). The CDR3 consists of 11 residues. Per the germline V gene, CDR1 is SGHAT and CDR2 is FQNNGV. Trimming cost V 5 bases and J 10 bases, with 9 bases left between them.

This clone was counted only a few times. The chain links TRBV20-1 to TRBJ1-2; D may be TRBD1 (6 bases). Germline CDR1 DFQATT, CDR2 SNEGSKA (reference sequence). The V gene lost 3 bases and the J gene lost 7 bases, with 18 bases spanning the gap. The CDR3 covers 14 residues. CDR3 sequence (DNA): TGCAGTGCTAGTCCCCCAGGGGAAGAAGGTGGCTACACCTTC. It yields the protein CSASPPGEEGGYTF.

This clone was seen only once. CDR3 sequence reads: CASSVASSYQAPQHF. Written as DNA, the CDR3 is TGTGCCAGCAGCGTAGCTTCCTCATATCAGGCGCCCCAGCATTTT. This chain connects TRBV9 to TRBJ1-5; no definite D call. This CDR3 has 15 residues. The germline gives CDR1 SGDLS, CDR2 YYNGEE. The ends were cut back, 0 bases at V and 9 bases at J, with 16 bases in the middle.

The gene calls are TRBV18 and TRBJ1-4; 8 positions match TRBD1. J gave up 8 bases and V 6 bases, and 17 bases lay outside the gene matches. CDR1 KGHSH and CDR2 LQKENI come from the germline V gene. CDR3 length: 17 amino acids. Here the CDR3 reads CASSYGTGSPWDEKLFF. The DNA for the CDR3 is TGTGCCAGCTCCTACGGGACAGGCTCCCCCTGGGACGAAAAACTGTTTTTT.

The chain employs TRBV3-1 (or the pseudogene TRBV3-2) and TRBJ2-7; TRBD2 aligns across 8 bases. V lost 6 bases to trimming and J lost 3 bases; unmatched junction nucleotides: 10. CDR3 size: 15 residues. CDR1 LGHDT and CDR2 YNNKEL come from the germline V gene (reference sequence). The CDR3 loop reads CASRPTSGGFYEQYF. CDR3 nucleotide sequence: TGTGCCAGCAGACCAACGAGCGGGGGCTTCTACGAGCAGTACTTC.

This chain joins TRBV7-9 and TRBJ2-6; no clear D gene. The CDR3 consists of 13 residues. Trimming pared 1 base from V and 8 bases from J, leaving 6 bases between. Germline CDR1 is SEHNR and CDR2 is FQNEAQ (reference sequence). This chain's CDR3 is CASSLVQTNVLTF. The CDR3 DNA follows: TGTGCCAGCAGCTTAGTCCAGACCAACGTCCTGACTTTC.

This clone was detected only once. The chain carries TRBV9 and TRBJ2-3; possibly TRBD2 for D (7 bases). Trimming took 0 bases from V and 0 from J, leaving 14 bases between them. The CDR3 length is 17 residues. Germline CDR1 reads SGDLS; CDR2 reads YYNGEE. Here the CDR3 reads CASSVAAGGPSTDTQYF. CDR3 DNA: TGTGCCAGCAGCGTAGCCGCCGGGGGGCCTAGCACAGATACGCAGTATTTT.

In nucleotides, the CDR3 is TGTGCCAGCAGCTATGGTGGGACTAGAGGTGCCGGGGAGCTGTTTTTT. Translating gives CASSYGGTRGAGELFF. The chain carries TRBV7-3 and TRBJ2-2; 8 bases are a match to TRBD2. With 4 bases clipped from V and 6 bases from J, the junction kept 10 bases outside the gene matches. This CDR3 is built from 16 residues. Looked up from germline, CDR1 is SGHTA and CDR2 is FQGTGA.

The genes are TRBV11-2 and TRBJ1-2; TRBD1 aligns across 7 bases. Germline CDR1 is SGHAT and CDR2 is FQNNGV. V gave up 3 bases and J gave up 5 bases; unmatched junction bases: 6. The CDR3 has 14 amino acids. CDR3 DNA: TGTGCCAGCAGCTTCGGGACAGCGGAGTATGGCTACACCTTC. Its translation is CASSFGTAEYGYTF.

J is TRBJ2-7 and V is TRBV2; D is possibly TRBD2 (5 bases). There are 13 residues in the CDR3. Trimming took 4 bases from V and 4 from J, leaving 11 bases between them. CDR1 SNHLY and CDR2 FYNNEI come from the germline V gene. CDR3 DNA: TGTGCCAGCAGTGCGGGGTATATATACGAGCAGTACTTC. Amino acids: CASSAGYIYEQYF.

The chain recombines TRBV6-5 with TRBJ2-3, with TRBD1 matching 9 bases. CDR1 is MNHEY, CDR2 SVGAGI, per germline. The CDR3 extends over 14 amino acids. With 6 bases clipped from V and 6 bases from J, the junction kept 7 bases outside the gene matches. The CDR3 sequence is CASRPTGGEDTQYF. CDR3 bases: TGTGCCAGCAGGCCGACAGGGGGGGAGGATACGCAGTATTTT.

The genes are TRBV4-1 and TRBJ1-4, with 7 bases lining up with TRBD1. This CDR3 has 15 residues. The V and J ends lost 2 bases and 4 bases, in that order; junction bases with no gene match: 4. Per germline, CDR1 MGHRA and CDR2 YSYEKL. CDR3 residues: CASSQSGQFNEKLFF. Here the CDR3 DNA reads TGCGCCAGCAGCCAATCGGGACAGTTTAATGAAAAACTGTTTTTT.

This clone was seen once. This sequence joins TRBV2 and TRBJ2-6; D remains ambiguous. The germline V and J ends were trimmed by 7 bases and 2 bases, with 15 bases remaining between them. This CDR3 region has 16 residues. Germline CDR1 SNHLY, CDR2 FYNNEI. The CDR3 nucleotides are TGTGCCAGCATTGAGAGGCCTCACACTGGGGCCAACGTCCTGACTTTC. Protein: CASIERPHTGANVLTF.

The J gene is TRBJ1-6, the V gene TRBV6-5, with 7 bases matching TRBD1. Germline V gives CDR1 MNHEY, CDR2 SVGAGI. This CDR3 is built from 15 residues. V lost 5 bases and J lost 1; bases outside the gene matches: 2. The CDR3 nucleotides are TGTGCCAGCAGTAAACAGGGGTCCTATAATTCACCCCTCCACTTT. It translates to CASSKQGSYNSPLHF.

The CDR3 is CSASKRGASTDTQYF. As DNA, the CDR3 is TGCAGTGCTAGTAAACGGGGGGCTAGCACAGATACGCAGTATTTT. V is TRBV20-1 and J is TRBJ2-3; D perhaps matches TRBD2 (7 bases). V shed 3 bases and J shed 0 bases, with 13 bases lying between them. The CDR3 totals 15 residues. Germline CDR1 is DFQATT and CDR2 is SNEGSKA (reference sequence).

The chain is built from TRBV14 and TRBJ1-5; possibly TRBD1 for D (5 bases). The ends were cut back, 2 bases at V and 2 bases at J, with 10 bases in the middle. Germline loops: CDR1 SGHDN, CDR2 FVKESK. CDR3 length: 15 amino acids. Written as DNA, the CDR3 is TGTGCCAGCAGCCAAAGGGGTCATGGCAATCAGCCCCAGCATTTT. Translating gives CASSQRGHGNQPQHF. Supplemented by reference TRBV14 and TRBJ1-5, the full variable domain reads EAGVTQFPSHSVIEKGQTVTLRCDPISGHDNLYWYRRVMGKEIKFLLHFVKESKQDESGMPNNRFLAERTGGTYSTLKVQPAELEDSGVYFCASSQRGHGNQPQHFGDGTRLSIL.

The J gene is TRBJ2-1, the V gene TRBV11-2, with 10 bases matching TRBD2. From germline, CDR1 is SGHAT and CDR2 FQNNGV. The CDR3 covers 15 residues. The J segment lost 6 bases and the V segment lost 6 bases, leaving 8 bases of the junction unmatched. This chain's CDR3 is CASSYTLAGVNEQFF. The CDR3 DNA sequence: TGTGCCAGCAGTTATACTCTAGCGGGGGTCAATGAGCAGTTCTTC.

This clone was counted once. The rearrangement joins TRBV24-1 to TRBJ2-7; 9 positions match TRBD1. This CDR3 contains 13 residues. Germline V gene lookup returns CDR1 KGHDR and CDR2 SFDVKD. The J segment lost 4 bases and the V segment lost 5 bases, leaving 2 bases of the junction unmatched. CDR3 coding DNA: TGTGCCACCAGTGGGGGACAGGGTTACGAGCAGTACTTC. This encodes CATSGGQGYEQYF.

The chain uses TRBV19 and TRBJ2-4, with 7 bases that match TRBD1. Per germline, CDR1 LNHDA and CDR2 SQIVND (reference sequence). CDR3 length: 13 residues. The junction had 1 base not matched to a gene; V was cut back by 5 bases and J by 3 bases. CDR3 sequence: CASSWDSKNIQYF. The DNA of the CDR3 is TGTGCCAGTAGTTGGGACAGCAAAAACATTCAGTACTTC.

The gene calls are TRBV5-6 and TRBJ2-3; 9 positions match TRBD1. V gave up 4 bases and J gave up 0 bases; unmatched junction bases: 9. The CDR3 runs to 17 residues. Per the germline V gene, CDR1 is SGHDT and CDR2 is YYEEEE. The DNA for the CDR3 is TGTGCCAGCAGCCGAATCGCGACAGGGGGTAGCACAGATACGCAGTATTTT. It codes for CASSRIATGGSTDTQYF.

The chain has TRBV19 and TRBJ1-3; the match to TRBD1 covers 8 bases. This CDR3 is 16 amino acids long. CDR1 is LNHDA, CDR2 SQIVND, per germline (reference sequence). The V gene end was trimmed by 5 bases and the J gene end by 3 bases; junction bases not matched to a gene: 9. The CDR3: CASSAGQGAGGNTIYF. The DNA of the CDR3 is TGTGCCAGTAGTGCTGGACAGGGTGCAGGTGGAAACACCATATATTTT.

J is TRBJ1-3 and V is TRBV18, with D hard to call. From germline, CDR1 is KGHSH and CDR2 LQKENI. V shed 4 bases and J shed 3 bases, with 7 bases lying between them. The CDR3 has 13 residues. CDR3 DNA: TGTGCCAGCTCACTAGCGGATGGAAACACCATATATTTT. Residues: CASSLADGNTIYF. The full variable domain, completed using reference TRBV18 and TRBJ1-3, is NAGVMQNPRHLVRRRGQEARLRCSPMKGHSHVYWYRQLPEEGLKFMVYLQKENIIDESGMPKERFSAEFPKEGPSILRIQQVVRGDSAAYFCASSLADGNTIYFGEGSWLTVV.

The J gene is TRBJ2-7, the V gene TRBV11-2; D may be TRBD2 (6 bases). V shed 2 bases and J shed 6 bases, with 14 bases lying between them. The CDR3 spans 14 residues. Germline V gene data show CDR1 as SGHAT and CDR2 as FQNNGV. This CDR3 is CASSLPGVEAEQYF. The CDR3 DNA reads as TGTGCCAGCAGCTTACCGGGGGTCGAGGCCGAGCAGTACTTC.

The V and J genes are TRBV6-5 and TRBJ2-7, with D maybe TRBD2 (6 bases). Germline V gene data show CDR1 as MNHEY and CDR2 as SVGAGI. The V end was cut by 2 bases, the J end by 5 bases, with 19 bases between. The CDR3 has 16 residues. The CDR3 DNA follows: TGTGCCAGCAGTTACCATTCCGGGAGTAAGAATGACGAGCAGTACTTC. It specifies CASSYHSGSKNDEQYF.

The chain combines TRBV5-1 with TRBJ1-1; D is undetermined. Trimming left V 0 bases short and J 3 bases short, with 12 bases between. The CDR3 runs 15 residues. Per germline, CDR1 SGHRS and CDR2 YFSETQ. This CDR3 is CASSLAPGSDTEAFF. The CDR3 DNA reads as TGCGCCAGCAGCTTGGCCCCGGGTTCGGACACTGAAGCTTTCTTT.

The V gene is TRBV28, the J gene TRBJ1-2; 9 bases are a match to TRBD1. The CDR3 length is 14 residues. Germline V gene data show CDR1 as MDHEN and CDR2 as SYDVKM. The V segment lost 3 bases and the J segment 8 bases; nucleotides outside the gene matches: 7. The CDR3 coding sequence is TGTGCCAGCAGTTTCGGGACAGGGCCTAAGGGCTACACCTTC. Translating it yields CASSFGTGPKGYTF.

This chain joins TRBV29-1 and TRBJ2-3, with a tentative D call TRBD1 (6 bases). Trimming left V 2 bases short and J 4 bases short, with 10 bases between. The CDR3 length is 13 residues. CDR1 is SQVTM, CDR2 ANQGSEA, per germline. Here the CDR3 reads CSVELPGADTQYF. The DNA for the CDR3 is TGCAGCGTTGAACTCCCAGGGGCAGATACGCAGTATTTT.

This clone showed up just once. The V gene is TRBV5-1, the J gene TRBJ2-2; 9 bases fit TRBD2. The CDR3 covers 18 residues. Germline CDR1 is SGHRS and CDR2 is YFSETQ. The J segment lost 0 bases and the V segment lost 0 bases, leaving 6 bases of the junction unmatched. The CDR3 sequence: CASSLVFSSGANTGELFF. The CDR3 region has the DNA TGCGCCAGCAGCTTGGTGTTCTCTAGCGGGGCGAACACCGGGGAGCTGTTTTTT.

This chain uses TRBV5-4 with TRBJ1-5, with a weak D call TRBD1 (6 bases). There are 17 residues in the CDR3. From germline, CDR1 is SGHNT and CDR2 YYREEE (reference sequence). Deletions cut 0 bases from V and 5 bases from J, with 18 bases between. This chain's CDR3 is CASSLVTASSGDQPQHF. CDR3 sequence (DNA): TGTGCCAGCAGCTTGGTAACGGCAAGTTCAGGGGATCAGCCCCAGCATTTT.